These 23 T cell receptor beta chains came from one sample sequenced in a study of blood T cell repertoires in COVID-19. Profiling relied on immunoSEQ multiplex PCR, and the TCRdb table lists in-frame clones only, not all of them. The data show over 55,000 clones, roughly 80% seen once. Sequenced material: peripheral blood. These receptors all stem from a man aged 50-60 years with COVID-19, enrolled during active disease.

V usage is TRBV19 and J usage is TRBJ2-1; 15 bases agree with TRBD2. CDR1 and CDR2 (germline): LNHDA, SQIVND (reference sequence). Unmatched junction bases numbered 6, after V lost 0 bases and J lost 9 bases. The CDR3 is 17 amino acids. The CDR3 region has the DNA TGTGCCAGTAGTATAGATTACCCGGGACTAGCGGGAGGTGAGCAGTTCTTC. Its protein is CASSIDYPGLAGGEQFF.

The V and J genes are TRBV5-1 and TRBJ2-2; D may be TRBD2 (6 bases). CDR1 and CDR2 (germline): SGHRS, YFSETQ. V lost 0 bases and J 4 bases, leaving 10 bases between the germline ends. The CDR3 is made up of 15 amino acids. This CDR3 is CASSLVGRTTGELFF. The CDR3 DNA reads as TGCGCCAGCAGCTTGGTTGGGAGGACCACCGGGGAGCTGTTTTTT.

The chain combines TRBV30 with TRBJ2-5; TRBD1 might be the D (8 bases). Germline lookup yields CDR1 GTSNPN and CDR2 SVGIG (reference sequence). There are 15 residues in the CDR3. The V end lost 2 bases, the J end lost 3 bases, and 16 bases lay between the germline ends. CDR3: CAWSRGGQAKETQYF. The CDR3 DNA follows: TGTGCCTGGAGTAGGGGGGGACAGGCGAAAGAGACCCAGTACTTC.

V gene TRBV28 combines with J gene TRBJ1-6, with D possibly TRBD1 on 5 matching bases. The germline gives CDR1 MDHEN, CDR2 SYDVKM. The CDR3 totals 14 residues. Between the trimmed V and J ends, which lost 10 bases and 9 bases, there was a span of 19 bases. The CDR3 nucleotides are TGTGCCACCGCGCGGGACTCTTCTGTTTCACCCCTCCACTTT. Residues: CATARDSSVSPLHF.

This clone turned up a few times. V and J are TRBV23-1 and TRBJ2-3, with 8 bases fitting TRBD2. TRBV23-1 is an ORF, with its function uncertain. CDR3 length: 16 residues. The V segment lost 0 bases and the J segment 5 bases; nucleotides outside the gene matches: 7. The CDR3 protein is CASSQSRAGAQDTQYF. The CDR3 nucleotides are TGCGCCAGCAGTCAATCTCGAGCGGGAGCTCAAGATACGCAGTATTTT.

The gene calls are TRBV27 and TRBJ2-5; TRBD1 agrees at 9 bases. The V segment lost 2 bases and the J segment 4 bases; nucleotides outside the gene matches: 14. The CDR3 length is 18 residues. CDR1 is MNHEY and CDR2 is SMNVEV in the germline V gene (reference sequence). The CDR3 DNA reads as TGTGCCAGCAGTTTACTCACCCCCTACAGGGGGCGCGGAGAGACCCAGTACTTC. It specifies CASSLLTPYRGRGETQYF.

The chain carries TRBV6-4 and TRBJ2-6; TRBD1 matches at 11 bases. The CDR3 length is 17 residues. Germline V CDR1 and CDR2: MRHNA, SNTAGT. After removal of 4 bases from V and 0 bases from J, the junction contained 2 bases not matched to a gene. The CDR3 spells CASSAGTGGSGANVLTF. For the CDR3, the DNA is TGTGCCAGCAGTGCCGGGACAGGGGGCTCTGGGGCCAACGTCCTGACTTTC.

V usage is TRBV14 and J usage is TRBJ2-1; D is undetermined. Trimming shortened V by 6 bases and J by 6 bases, and 15 bases separated the two germline ends. The CDR3 covers 14 residues. The germline V gene encodes CDR1 SGHDN and CDR2 FVKESK. The CDR3 sequence is CASSLFRGANEQFF. The CDR3 region has the DNA TGTGCCAGCAGTCTTTTTCGCGGAGCCAATGAGCAGTTCTTC.

The rearrangement links TRBV12-3 or TRBV12-4 to TRBJ2-7; the match to TRBD1 covers 9 bases. The CDR3 has 12 residues. The V and J ends lost 4 bases and 13 bases, in that order; junction bases with no gene match: 8. Here the CDR3 reads CASSSTPGQGYF. CDR3 in DNA: TGTGCCAGCAGTTCCACTCCGGGACAGGGCTACTTC.

This chain connects TRBV5-1 to TRBJ2-5; no definite D call. The CDR3 contains 13 residues. Germline V gives CDR1 SGHRS, CDR2 YFSETQ. Trimming pared 2 bases from V and 0 bases from J, leaving 5 bases between. CDR3: CASSFGHQETQYF. CDR3 nucleotides: TGCGCCAGCAGCTTTGGGCACCAAGAGACCCAGTACTTC.

The chain is built from TRBV28 and TRBJ1-2; TRBD1 matches 8 bases. Per the germline V gene, CDR1 is MDHEN and CDR2 is SYDVKM. Trimming at V came to 6 bases and at J to 8 bases, leaving 14 bases not matched to a gene. The CDR3 is 15 amino acids. DNA for the CDR3: TGTGCCAGCAGGGCCGAGGGCAGGGGGCTTAGCGGCTACACCTTC. It encodes CASRAEGRGLSGYTF.

The CDR3 DNA sequence: TGTGCCAGCAGGCCGGGACAGGAAACGGGCTACACCTTC. Encoded protein: CASRPGQETGYTF. This chain connects TRBV6-5 to TRBJ1-2, with 8 positions matching TRBD1. J gave up 8 bases and V 6 bases, and 8 bases lay outside the gene matches. This CDR3 has 13 residues. Germline V lookup: CDR1 MNHEY, CDR2 SVGAGI.

V is TRBV18 and J is TRBJ1-4, with D possibly TRBD1 on 5 matching bases. The V end was cut by 4 bases, the J end by 2 bases, with 8 bases between. The germline V gene has CDR1 KGHSH and CDR2 LQKENI. The CDR3 totals 14 residues. CDR3 bases: TGTGCCAGCTCACTGCGACAGACTAATGAAAAACTGTTTTTT. Translated, it gives CASSLRQTNEKLFF.

The chain employs TRBV3-1 (or the pseudogene TRBV3-2) and TRBJ1-6; D is unclear. V lost 1 base and J 7 bases, leaving 8 bases between the germline ends. The CDR3 extends over 14 amino acids. Per germline, CDR1 LGHDT and CDR2 YNNKEL (reference sequence). This chain's CDR3 is CASSQVERNSPLHF. CDR3 nucleotides: TGTGCCAGCAGCCAAGTAGAAAGAAATTCACCCCTCCACTTT.

The chain uses TRBV5-4 and TRBJ2-1; 14 bases align to TRBD2. Per germline, CDR1 SGHNT and CDR2 YYREEE (reference sequence). The CDR3 has 16 amino acids. Trimming took 0 bases from V and 5 from J; bases not matched to a gene: 1. The CDR3 spells CASSLGGLAGDNEQFF. The DNA for the CDR3 is TGTGCCAGCAGCTTGGGGGGACTAGCGGGAGACAATGAGCAGTTCTTC.

This CDR3 is CASGLGLAGGVTGELFF. DNA for the CDR3: TGTGCTAGTGGTTTGGGACTAGCGGGAGGCGTGACCGGGGAGCTGTTTTTT. V is TRBV12-5 and J is TRBJ2-2, with 13 bases fitting TRBD2. The CDR3 consists of 17 residues. Germline CDR1 LGHNT, CDR2 FRNRAP. With V trimmed by 1 base and J by 5 bases, 4 bases remained unmatched.

The chain links TRBV7-9 to TRBJ2-3, with 9 bases that match TRBD2. Germline loops: CDR1 SEHNR, CDR2 FQNEAQ (reference sequence). Unmatched junction bases numbered 11, after V lost 3 bases and J lost 7 bases. The CDR3 extends over 16 amino acids. CDR3 coding DNA: TGTGCCAGCAGCTTCGGGCGGGAGGGCCCTCGGAATACGCAGTATTTT. Its translation is CASSFGREGPRNTQYF.

The chain carries TRBV18 and TRBJ2-4, with 9 bases matching TRBD1. The CDR3 extends over 15 amino acids. Germline V gives CDR1 KGHSH, CDR2 LQKENI. Losses at the gene ends were 1 base for V and 7 bases for J; bases not matched to a gene: 5. The CDR3 reads CASSPRDRERNIQYF. Here the CDR3 DNA reads TGTGCCAGCTCACCACGGGACAGGGAACGGAACATTCAGTACTTC.

V gene TRBV24-1 combines with J gene TRBJ2-1; 12 bases are a match to TRBD2. The CDR3 runs to 16 residues. The V and J ends lost 3 bases and 6 bases, in that order; junction bases with no gene match: 5. CDR1 and CDR2 (germline): KGHDR, SFDVKD. In nucleotides, the CDR3 is TGTGCCACCAGTGATCCAACTAGCGGGAGGCTCAATGAGCAGTTCTTC. Its protein is CATSDPTSGRLNEQFF.

This rearrangement joins TRBV28 to TRBJ1-2; D uncertain. In germline, CDR1 is MDHEN, CDR2 SYDVKM. The CDR3 covers 15 residues. V lost 0 bases to trimming and J lost 5 bases, with 13 bases between them. The CDR3 sequence: CASSLWVRFDYGYTF. For the CDR3, the DNA is TGTGCCAGCAGTTTATGGGTCCGGTTTGATTATGGCTACACCTTC.

This clone has a single count. This sequence joins TRBV29-1 and TRBJ2-7, with 9 nucleotides matching TRBD1. With 7 bases clipped from V and 5 bases from J, the junction kept 12 bases outside the gene matches. CDR3 length: 14 amino acids. CDR1 is SQVTM, CDR2 ANQGSEA, per germline. The CDR3 nucleotides read TGCAGCGCTGGGAAGGGACAGGGTCGGCACGAGCAGTACTTC. Protein product: CSAGKGQGRHEQYF.

This clone was found a few times. The chain is built from TRBV28 and TRBJ2-7; 7 bases agree with TRBD2. Germline loops: CDR1 MDHEN, CDR2 SYDVKM. The CDR3 has 14 amino acids. Trimming at V came to 8 bases and at J to 3 bases, leaving 10 bases not matched to a gene. Here the CDR3 reads CASGRGGVVYEQYF. CDR3 DNA sequence: TGTGCCAGCGGGAGGGGAGGGGTGGTCTACGAGCAGTACTTC.

The V call is TRBV27, the J call TRBJ1-2, with D possibly being TRBD1 (5 bases). V was trimmed by 3 bases and J by 3 bases, leaving 23 bases between them. The germline V gene encodes CDR1 MNHEY and CDR2 SMNVEV (reference sequence). This CDR3 contains 18 residues. CDR3 sequence reads: CASSFSWAGKKSDYGYTF. The CDR3 region has the DNA TGTGCCAGCAGTTTTTCTTGGGCAGGGAAGAAATCTGACTATGGCTACACCTTC.